One and the same sample provided the 25 T cell receptor beta chains below, sequenced in a study of blood T cell repertoires in COVID-19. Here immunoSEQ multiplex PCR was the method, and the copy in TCRdb shows in-frame clones only, minus some. In the table there are 250,000 or so clones, about 82% of which are singletons. Sequencing was performed on peripheral blood. Every receptor here comes from a woman aged 60-70 years with active or convalescent COVID-19.

The chain recombines TRBV6-6 with TRBJ1-2, with 7 positions matching TRBD1. V shed 5 bases and J 3 bases; nucleotides not matched to a gene: 6. The CDR3 has 14 residues. Germline CDR1 is MNHNY and CDR2 is SVGAGI (reference sequence). The CDR3 DNA sequence: TGTGCCAGCAGTGTAACAGGGGAGGACTATGGCTACACCTTC. Translation gives CASSVTGEDYGYTF.

The chain uses TRBV27 and TRBJ1-1, with D unclear. Trimming stripped 6 bases from V and 1 base from J, with 9 bases between. CDR1 MNHEY and CDR2 SMNVEV come from the germline V gene (reference sequence). The CDR3 extends over 13 amino acids. The CDR3 DNA is TGTGCCAGCAGCACCCACGGGAACACTGAAGCTTTCTTT. Translation: CASSTHGNTEAFF.

The V call is TRBV2, the J call TRBJ1-2; D might be TRBD1 (5 bases). Germline CDR1 SNHLY, CDR2 FYNNEI. This CDR3 is built from 14 residues. V was trimmed by 4 bases and J by 2 bases, leaving 11 bases between them. Here the CDR3 DNA reads TGTGCCAGCAGTGCCGGCGGGGCCAACTATGGCTACACCTTC. Amino acids: CASSAGGANYGYTF.

CDR3 protein: CASSINRGSSYEQYF. For the CDR3, the DNA is TGTGCCAGCAGCATAAACAGGGGGAGCTCCTACGAGCAGTACTTC. This chain connects TRBV7-9 to TRBJ2-7, with 8 bases fitting TRBD1. Germline CDR1 SEHNR, CDR2 FQNEAQ (reference sequence). The CDR3 loop spans 15 amino acids. The V segment lost 5 bases and the J segment 0 bases; nucleotides outside the gene matches: 6. Full variable domain (rest looked up from reference TRBV7-9 and TRBJ2-7): DTGVSQNPRHKITKRGQNVTFRCDPISEHNRLYWYRQTLGQGPEFLTYFQNEAQLEKSRLLSDRFSAERPKGSFSTLEIQRTEQGDSAMYLCASSINRGSSYEQYFGPGTRLTVT.

The chain links TRBV27 to TRBJ1-1; 7 positions match TRBD1. J lost 1 base, V lost 2 bases, and 4 bases had no gene match. CDR1 is MNHEY and CDR2 is SMNVEV in the germline V gene (reference sequence). This CDR3 spans 15 amino acids. CDR3 in amino acids: CASSLGTDGNTEAFF. The CDR3 region has the DNA TGTGCCAGCAGTTTAGGGACAGACGGGAACACTGAAGCTTTCTTT.

The chain combines TRBV5-1 with TRBJ2-5; 12 bases match TRBD2. Losses at the gene ends were 4 bases for V and 0 bases for J; bases not matched to a gene: 10. The CDR3 runs to 18 residues. Germline CDR1 is SGHRS and CDR2 is YFSETQ. This CDR3 reads CASSPLGGTSGYQETQYF. The CDR3 DNA reads as TGCGCCAGCAGCCCCTTGGGTGGGACTAGCGGGTACCAAGAGACCCAGTACTTC. Based on the CDR3 plus reference TRBV5-1 and TRBJ2-5, the full variable domain is KAGVTQTPRYLIKTRGQQVTLSCSPISGHRSVSWYQQTPGQGLQFLFEYFSETQRNKGNFPGRFSGRQFSNSRSEMNVSTLELGDSALYLCASSPLGGTSGYQETQYFGPGTRLLVL.

The rearrangement links TRBV28 to TRBJ1-2; weak D call: TRBD1 (5 bases). The CDR3 length is 13 residues. Germline V gene lookup returns CDR1 MDHEN and CDR2 SYDVKM. V lost 8 bases and J 4 bases, leaving 14 bases between the germline ends. The CDR3 protein is CASAVGTSYGYTF. Written as DNA, the CDR3 is TGTGCCAGCGCCGTGGGGACTTCCTATGGCTACACCTTC.

This chain connects TRBV3-1 (or the pseudogene TRBV3-2) to TRBJ2-2, with 16 bases aligning to TRBD2. Germline V gene sequence: CDR1 LGHDT, CDR2 YNNKEL (reference sequence). This CDR3 contains 18 residues. Trimming removed 4 bases from V and 4 bases from J; junction bases left unmatched: 6. CDR3 protein: CASSRKGLAGGATGELFF. In DNA form, the CDR3 reads TGTGCCAGCAGCCGCAAGGGACTAGCGGGAGGGGCCACCGGGGAGCTGTTTTTT.

The rearrangement joins TRBV5-1 to TRBJ2-2, with a weak D call TRBD1 (6 bases). V was pared by 0 bases and J by 5 bases, with 11 bases between. Germline V CDR1 and CDR2: SGHRS, YFSETQ. The CDR3 consists of 15 residues. CDR3 sequence reads: CASSLGQEFTGELFF. CDR3 bases: TGCGCCAGCAGCTTGGGACAGGAGTTTACCGGGGAGCTGTTTTTT.

The chain combines TRBV19 with TRBJ1-5; a possible D gene is TRBD1 (5 bases). V was trimmed by 7 bases and J by 3 bases, leaving 16 bases between them. In germline, CDR1 is LNHDA, CDR2 SQIVND (reference sequence). CDR3 length: 15 amino acids. DNA of the CDR3: TGTGCCAGTAAATACCCCGGCAGGGACAATCAGCCCCAGCATTTT. Residues: CASKYPGRDNQPQHF.

This chain connects TRBV7-9 to TRBJ2-1, with D tentatively TRBD2 (5 bases). Germline lookup yields CDR1 SEHNR and CDR2 FQNEAQ (reference sequence). This CDR3 is 16 amino acids long. Trimming took off 5 bases at V and 2 bases at J, with 16 bases between the two ends. CDR3 in DNA: TGTGCCAGCAGCACCGGGCGAGCGGAGCCCTACAATGAGCAGTTCTTC. Amino acid sequence: CASSTGRAEPYNEQFF.

This sequence joins TRBV6-5 and TRBJ1-1; 7 nucleotides match TRBD1. Germline-derived CDR1 and CDR2 are MNHEY and SVGAGI. The CDR3 has 15 amino acids. V trimming: 6 bases; J trimming: 7 bases; junction bases outside the gene matches: 14. CDR3 DNA: TGTGCCAGCAGGCCTAGACAGGGTGGTCGTGTTGAAGCTTTCTTT. This codes for CASRPRQGGRVEAFF.

CDR3 bases: TGTGCCACCAGCAGAGGAGGTACAGGGACAGCCAAAAACATTCAGTACTTC. Its protein is CATSRGGTGTAKNIQYF. This chain links TRBV15 with TRBJ2-4; maybe TRBD1 (6 bases). This CDR3 is built from 17 residues. The V gene's germline CDR1 is LNHNV and CDR2 YYDKDF (reference sequence). Trimming pared 1 base from V and 0 bases from J, leaving 13 bases between.

This chain links TRBV19 with TRBJ2-2, with D maybe TRBD2 (5 bases). Trimming removed 6 bases at V and 4 bases at J, with 15 bases between. This CDR3 has 15 amino acids. From germline, CDR1 is LNHDA and CDR2 SQIVND (reference sequence). CDR3 DNA: TGTGCCAGTAGCTCGACGGGGATAGGCACCGGGGAGCTGTTTTTT. As protein: CASSSTGIGTGELFF.

The chain recombines TRBV11-2 with TRBJ1-3; no clear D gene. The CDR3 runs to 13 residues. Trimming took 8 bases from V and 1 from J, leaving 9 bases between them. Germline V gives CDR1 SGHAT, CDR2 FQNNGV. The CDR3 here is CASRLLSGNTIYF. CDR3 bases: TGTGCCAGCCGATTACTTTCTGGAAACACCATATATTTT.

The chain carries TRBV20-1 and TRBJ2-6, with a weak D call TRBD1 (5 bases). Germline assignment: CDR1 DFQATT and CDR2 SNEGSKA (reference sequence). This CDR3 is built from 16 residues. V gave up 3 bases and J gave up 0 bases, with 12 bases separating them. The CDR3 bases are TGCAGTGCTAGTTCTGGGGCCCCCTCTGGGGCCAACGTCCTGACTTTC. Encoded protein: CSASSGAPSGANVLTF.

This clone was detected only a few times. The chain couples TRBV7-8 to TRBJ1-6; 9 bases are a match to TRBD1. This CDR3 is 18 amino acids long. CDR1 and CDR2 from the germline V gene are SGHVS and FQNEAQ. V was pared by 4 bases and J by 1 base, with 8 bases of the junction left unmatched. The CDR3 bases are TGTGCCAGCAGCTCTCCCCGGGACAGGGTATCCTATAATTCACCCCTCCACTTT. It encodes CASSSPRDRVSYNSPLHF. Using reference TRBV7-8 and TRBJ1-6 for the parts outside the CDR3, the full variable domain is GAGVSQSPRYKVAKRGQDVALRCDPISGHVSLFWYQQALGQGPEFLTYFQNEAQLDKSGLPSDRFFAERPEGSVSTLKIQRTQQEDSAVYLCASSSPRDRVSYNSPLHFGNGTRLTVT.

This chain uses TRBV19 with TRBJ1-4, with 8 bases matching TRBD1. CDR3 length: 15 amino acids. Germline trimming cut 4 bases from V and 8 bases from J; bases unmatched to any gene: 9. CDR1 and CDR2 (germline): LNHDA, SQIVND (reference sequence). The CDR3 nucleotides are TGTGCCAGTAGTACCCGGACAGGGACGCGCGAAAAACTGTTTTTT. This encodes CASSTRTGTREKLFF.

This chain connects TRBV11-2 to TRBJ2-5; D is perhaps TRBD1 (5 bases). The V end lost 3 bases, the J end lost 3 bases, and 8 bases lay between the germline ends. The CDR3 extends over 13 amino acids. CDR1 and CDR2 (germline): SGHAT, FQNNGV. The CDR3 DNA follows: TGTGCCAGCAGCTTGGAACAGGAAGAGACCCAGTACTTC. This translates into CASSLEQEETQYF.

The gene calls are TRBV5-5 and TRBJ2-3; D gene unclear. This CDR3 region has 15 residues. V gave up 0 bases and J gave up 2 bases, with 10 bases separating them. CDR1 SGHKS and CDR2 YYEKEE come from the germline V gene (reference sequence). The CDR3 sequence: CASSLVSPHTDTQYF. In nucleotides, the CDR3 is TGTGCCAGCAGCTTGGTTAGTCCTCACACAGATACGCAGTATTTT.

V usage is TRBV7-8 and J usage is TRBJ2-3, with TRBD2 matching 8 bases. The CDR3 has 16 residues. The germline V gene encodes CDR1 SGHVS and CDR2 FQNEAQ. V was pared by 4 bases and J by 2 bases, with 8 bases of the junction left unmatched. The CDR3 sequence: CASSSGRAETTDTQYF. The CDR3 DNA reads TGTGCCAGCAGCTCCGGGAGGGCGGAGACCACAGATACGCAGTATTTT.

The gene calls are TRBV6-4 and TRBJ2-2; TRBD2 aligns across 9 bases. V gave up 5 bases and J gave up 0 bases; unmatched junction bases: 1. The CDR3 spans 15 residues. Germline CDR1 MRHNA, CDR2 SNTAGT. The CDR3 region has the DNA TGTGCCAGCAGTCAGCGGGGGGCGAACACCGGGGAGCTGTTTTTT. Its translation is CASSQRGANTGELFF.

The chain has TRBV4-2 and TRBJ1-5; D remains ambiguous. Germline V gene sequence: CDR1 LGHNA, CDR2 YNFKEQ. The CDR3 runs 15 residues. Trimming pared 0 bases from V and 3 bases from J, leaving 9 bases between. In nucleotides, the CDR3 is TGTGCCAGCAGCCAAGAGAGACGGGACAATCAGCCCCAGCATTTT. Amino acid sequence: CASSQERRDNQPQHF.

In regard to this clone: Within the sample, other DNA sequences also encode this same CDR3. CDR3 sequence reads: CASRTNTGELFF. CDR3 coding DNA: TGCGCCAGCAGAACAAACACCGGGGAGCTGTTTTTT. This sequence joins TRBV10-1 and TRBJ2-2, with D unclear. Trimming left V 6 bases short and J 2 bases short, with 4 bases between. CDR3 length equals 12 residues. Germline CDR1 and CDR2: WNHNN and SYGVQD (reference sequence).

The chain recombines TRBV25-1 with TRBJ2-7; D is possibly TRBD2 (6 bases). Germline CDR1 and CDR2: MGHDK and SYGVNS. The CDR3 runs to 14 residues. V was cut by 4 bases and J by 2 bases, with 12 bases left in between. CDR3: CASSVDREPYEQYF. The CDR3 DNA is TGTGCCAGCAGTGTTGACCGGGAGCCCTACGAGCAGTACTTC.